Following are 6 T cell receptor beta chains from one sample sequenced in a study of graft-versus-host responses after intestinal transplantation. Using immunoSEQ multiplex PCR, the repertoire was profiled, and TCRdb retains in-frame clones only, with some absent. The table records 40,000 to 60,000 clones, around 85% of them present only once. Antigen specificity for these receptors is unknown. Sequencing used unstimulated CD4+ T cells sorted from spleen or lymph node cells, obtained before transplant. These receptors were obtained from a human donor who was the organ donor for an intestinal transplant.

A note on this clone: Other DNA sequences in this sample translate to the same CDR3. This chain links TRBV6-1 with TRBJ2-1; 12 bases are a match to TRBD2. The CDR3 extends over 14 amino acids. Germline CDR1 MNHNS, CDR2 SASEGT. The V gene end was trimmed by 5 bases and the J gene end by 6 bases; junction bases not matched to a gene: 2. The CDR3 spells CASSRLAGVNEQFF. The DNA of the CDR3 is TGTGCCAGCAGTCGACTAGCGGGAGTCAATGAGCAGTTCTTC.

The rearrangement links TRBV7-9 to TRBJ2-7; D is possibly TRBD2 (5 bases). The CDR3 extends over 12 amino acids. Trimming cost V 4 bases and J 7 bases, with 11 bases left between them. CDR1 is SEHNR and CDR2 is FQNEAQ in the germline V gene (reference sequence). Written as DNA, the CDR3 is TGTGCCAGCAGCTCCCTCTCGGGAGAGCAGTACTTC. Translated, it gives CASSSLSGEQYF.

The chain combines TRBV7-9 with TRBJ2-4, with 7 bases that match TRBD2. V trimming: 3 bases; J trimming: 0 bases; junction bases outside the gene matches: 5. There are 16 residues in the CDR3. The V gene's germline CDR1 is SEHNR and CDR2 FQNEAQ (reference sequence). CDR3 in DNA: TGTGCCAGCAGCTTGGGACTAACCTTAGCCAAAAACATTCAGTACTTC. Translated: CASSLGLTLAKNIQYF.

This chain links TRBV6-5 with TRBJ2-3, with D possibly TRBD2 on 7 matching bases. Germline CDR1 reads MNHEY; CDR2 reads SVGAGI. The V end lost 4 bases, the J end lost 0 bases, and 14 bases lay between the germline ends. CDR3 length: 16 amino acids. This chain's CDR3 is CASSWGGRPSTDTQYF. The CDR3 nucleotides are TGTGCCAGCAGTTGGGGGGGGCGTCCCAGCACAGATACGCAGTATTTT.

The chain recombines TRBV18 with TRBJ2-3, with 9 nucleotides matching TRBD2. CDR3 length: 22 amino acids. Per the germline V gene, CDR1 is KGHSH and CDR2 is LQKENI. Unmatched junction bases numbered 25, after V lost 0 bases and J lost 6 bases. DNA for the CDR3: TGTGCCAGCTCACCACCGACAGCAGGCGGGAGGGCCTACCGGCGTCCAGGGGATACGCAGTATTTT. Residues: CASSPPTAGGRAYRRPGDTQYF.

The chain carries TRBV10-2 and TRBJ1-2; D is uncertain. Trimming took 7 bases from V and 3 from J, leaving 9 bases between them. CDR1 WSHSY and CDR2 SAAADI come from the germline V gene. The CDR3 is 12 residues long. This CDR3 reads CASKDIHYGYTF. The CDR3 DNA is TGCGCCAGCAAAGACATACACTATGGCTACACCTTC.